This TCR beta chain was recovered during a study of T cell responses to AZD1222 COVID-19 vaccine. Study information: Some second doses came at about 4 weeks and others at about 12 weeks; these were pooled. The study, taken as a whole, reports: Donors skewed white British and female; clonal diversity was possibly underestimated. Samples come after the peak T cell response, not at day 14. Nearly half of spike-specific TCRs reportedly go after variant regions that carry no mutations.

Clones were sequenced by immunoSEQ multiplex PCR, and TCRdb holds only the in-frame ones, with some missing. The sample shows around 100,000 clones, about 89% of them seen only once. On this clone itself: Its antigen remains unidentified.

The CDR3 loop spans 13 amino acids. The V gene's germline CDR1 is SEHNR and CDR2 FQNEAQ (reference sequence). This chain joins TRBV7-9 and TRBJ1-5; 8 bases align to TRBD1. The sequenced sample was peripheral blood, obtained on day 0 of AZD1222 vaccination. The clonotype comes from an adult in good health. The chain's CDR3 is CAGGTGGNQPQHF. The CDR3 DNA follows: TGTGCGGGGGGGACAGGCGGCAATCAGCCCCAGCATTTT.